This T cell receptor (beta chain) was documented in a study of early T cells in non-severe SARS-CoV-2 infection. Ten or more counts support this clonotype. J lost 3 bases, V lost 5 bases, and 7 bases had no gene match. In germline, CDR1 is LGHDT, CDR2 YNNKEL (reference sequence). The CDR3 has 17 amino acids. From the 5' RACE reads, TCRdb called clonotypes with MiXCR, one entry per CDR3 protein. The sample consists of some 34,000 distinct CDR3 sequences, less than 8.5% of them appearing once. This receptor was obtained from an adult who was a healthcare worker with PCR-confirmed SARS-CoV-2 infection or an uninfected control (not recorded which). The chain recombines TRBV3-1 with TRBJ2-2; TRBD2 aligns across 12 bases. The sample in question was whole blood, obtained at baseline. CDR3 nucleotides: TGTGCCAGCAGCGAAAGACTAGCGGGAGAGTACACCGGGGAGCTGTTTTTT. The encoded protein is CASSERLAGEYTGELFF.